These 17 T cell receptor beta chains share one sample of origin, sequenced in a study of T cell clonotyping in hematopoietic cell transplantation. Assay used: immunoSEQ multiplex PCR; TCRdb lists only in-frame clones, some missing. In the table there are under 30,000 clones, about three quarters of which are singletons. Documented time point: recipient sample about 28 days before transplant, after cytoreduction. The material sequenced was peripheral blood mononuclear cells, taken before stem cell transplant. The receptor set was obtained from a woman in her twenties or thirties with chronic myeloid leukemia. Some clones in this sample may be carry-over from other donors' samples.

The rearrangement uses TRBV4-1 and TRBJ2-7, with D possibly being TRBD2 (5 bases). CDR3 length: 15 amino acids. From germline, CDR1 is MGHRA and CDR2 YSYEKL. Trimming stripped 1 base from V and 1 base from J, with 11 bases between. CDR3 in DNA: TGCGCCAGCAGCCAAGCGGGAATTGGTTCCTACGAGCAGTACTTC. It yields the protein CASSQAGIGSYEQYF.

The CDR3 DNA sequence: TGTGCCAGCAGTTACTCGAGGTGGGCAGAGACCCAGTACTTC. Encoded protein: CASSYSRWAETQYF. The chain recombines TRBV6-5 with TRBJ2-5, with D uncertain. V lost 0 bases to trimming and J lost 4 bases, with 9 bases between them. The CDR3 is made up of 14 amino acids. Germline V lookup: CDR1 MNHEY, CDR2 SVGAGI.

The gene calls are TRBV9 and TRBJ2-5; the D gene is possibly TRBD2 (6 bases). Trimming left V 0 bases short and J 5 bases short, with 20 bases between. CDR3 length equals 17 residues. Germline lookup yields CDR1 SGDLS and CDR2 YYNGEE. For the CDR3, the DNA is TGTGCCAGCAGCGTAGTTCCATATGCGGGGATGGGGGAGACCCAGTACTTC. Its protein product is CASSVVPYAGMGETQYF.

The chain links TRBV19 to TRBJ2-7; 7 nucleotides line up with TRBD1. Trimming removed 6 bases from V and 4 bases from J; junction bases left unmatched: 6. There are 13 residues in the CDR3. Germline lookup yields CDR1 LNHDA and CDR2 SQIVND (reference sequence). CDR3 amino acids: CASSRDRKYEQYF. The CDR3 DNA reads as TGTGCCAGTAGCCGGGACAGAAAGTACGAGCAGTACTTC.

This chain uses TRBV18 with TRBJ1-6; possible D gene TRBD1, 5 bases. CDR1 is KGHSH and CDR2 is LQKENI in the germline V gene. Trimming removed 6 bases at V and 10 bases at J, with 10 bases between. The CDR3 runs to 12 residues. CDR3 sequence (DNA): TGTGCCAGCTCCCCTAGGGACTCACCCCTCCACTTT. Protein product: CASSPRDSPLHF. The full variable domain, its missing parts supplied by reference TRBV18 and TRBJ1-6, is NAGVMQNPRHLVRRRGQEARLRCSPMKGHSHVYWYRQLPEEGLKFMVYLQKENIIDESGMPKERFSAEFPKEGPSILRIQQVVRGDSAAYFCASSPRDSPLHFGNGTRLTVT.

The J gene is TRBJ1-5, the V gene TRBV27; the D is unclear. CDR1 is MNHEY and CDR2 is SMNVEV in the germline V gene (reference sequence). V lost 3 bases, J lost 0 bases, and 9 bases lay in between. This CDR3 has 15 amino acids. CDR3 sequence (DNA): TGTGCCAGCAGTTTGTCTCAGTATAGCAATCAGCCCCAGCATTTT. Protein product: CASSLSQYSNQPQHF.

This chain joins TRBV7-2 and TRBJ2-7; maybe TRBD2 (6 bases). Germline-derived CDR1 and CDR2 are SGHTA and FQGNSA. This CDR3 has 15 residues. Trimming pared 5 bases from V and 3 bases from J, leaving 17 bases between. This CDR3 reads CASSQHGGGGYEQYF. CDR3 in DNA: TGTGCCAGCAGCCAACATGGGGGAGGTGGCTACGAGCAGTACTTC.

The chain joins TRBV2 to TRBJ2-5; perhaps TRBD1 as D (6 bases). The CDR3 length is 12 residues. V was cut by 7 bases and J by 6 bases, with 12 bases left in between. Germline V CDR1 and CDR2: SNHLY, FYNNEI. CDR3 sequence reads: CASNRDEKTQYF. As DNA, the CDR3 is TGTGCCAGCAACAGGGACGAGAAGACCCAGTACTTC.

The chain carries TRBV20-1 and TRBJ1-2, with D hard to call. Germline CDR1 reads DFQATT; CDR2 reads SNEGSKA (reference sequence). There are 11 residues in the CDR3. Trimming cost V 3 bases and J 5 bases, with 7 bases left between them. Here the CDR3 reads CSASEGYGYTF. The CDR3 DNA reads TGCAGTGCTAGTGAAGGGTATGGCTACACCTTC.

The chain employs TRBV2 and TRBJ1-2; no reliable D call. Germline CDR1 and CDR2: SNHLY and FYNNEI. The CDR3 contains 14 residues. V lost 8 bases, J lost 0 bases, and 13 bases lay in between. The CDR3 region is CASEKEITNYGYTF. The CDR3 bases are TGTGCCAGCGAGAAAGAGATAACTAACTATGGCTACACCTTC.

The sample holds a few counts of this clone. This sequence joins TRBV6-5 and TRBJ1-2, with D possibly matching TRBD1 (6 bases). Germline V gene data show CDR1 as MNHEY and CDR2 as SVGAGI. The CDR3 runs 13 residues. The V end lost 5 bases, the J end lost 4 bases, and 11 bases lay between the germline ends. The CDR3 loop is CASSGQLLYGYTF. As DNA, the CDR3 is TGTGCCAGCAGTGGACAGCTACTCTATGGCTACACCTTC.

This chain links TRBV18 with TRBJ2-7; tentative D call: TRBD1 (5 bases). This CDR3 contains 15 residues. Trimming removed 3 bases at V and 0 bases at J, with 12 bases between. Per germline, CDR1 KGHSH and CDR2 LQKENI. As DNA, the CDR3 is TGTGCCAGCTCACCCCTGGGGCGGACCTCCTACGAGCAGTACTTC. Its protein is CASSPLGRTSYEQYF.

V gene TRBV6-7 combines with J gene TRBJ2-7, with D unclear. TRBV6-7 is an ORF; its function is uncertain. The CDR3 runs to 17 residues. Trimming left V 0 bases short and J 3 bases short, with 18 bases between. The CDR3 loop is CASSYSETRELDYEQYF. Here the CDR3 DNA reads TGTGCCAGCAGTTACTCGGAGACTCGCGAACTCGACTACGAGCAGTACTTC.

A few counts support this clone. The rearrangement links TRBV6-1 to TRBJ1-6; D ambiguous. The V end was cut by 2 bases, the J end by 5 bases, with 16 bases between. CDR1 is MNHNS and CDR2 is SASEGT in the germline V gene. This CDR3 is built from 17 residues. The chain's CDR3 is CASSEIFGTKHNSPLHF. The DNA of the CDR3 is TGTGCCAGCAGTGAAATCTTTGGCACAAAACATAATTCACCCCTCCACTTT.

The chain recombines TRBV20-1 with TRBJ1-2; D ambiguous. The CDR3 covers 11 residues. Germline values: CDR1 DFQATT, CDR2 SNEGSKA (reference sequence). V was pared by 4 bases and J by 8 bases, with 11 bases between. The chain's CDR3 is CSATRRMGYTF. The CDR3 DNA follows: TGCAGTGCTACCCGACGGATGGGCTACACCTTC.

J is TRBJ1-2 and V is TRBV9; D is unclear. V was cut by 0 bases and J by 4 bases, with 10 bases left in between. Germline assignment: CDR1 SGDLS and CDR2 YYNGEE. This CDR3 has 14 amino acids. The chain's CDR3 is CASSVAFSSYGYTF. In DNA, the CDR3 is TGTGCCAGCAGCGTAGCTTTCAGTTCCTATGGCTACACCTTC.

The gene calls are TRBV4-2 and TRBJ1-3, with TRBD1 as a possible D gene (5 bases). Germline CDR1 is LGHNA and CDR2 is YNFKEQ. CDR3 length equals 16 residues. Trimming pared 4 bases from V and 0 bases from J, leaving 13 bases between. The DNA for the CDR3 is TGTGCCAGCAGCCTGGGACTAAAAGACTCTGGAAACACCATATATTTT. Its translation: CASSLGLKDSGNTIYF.